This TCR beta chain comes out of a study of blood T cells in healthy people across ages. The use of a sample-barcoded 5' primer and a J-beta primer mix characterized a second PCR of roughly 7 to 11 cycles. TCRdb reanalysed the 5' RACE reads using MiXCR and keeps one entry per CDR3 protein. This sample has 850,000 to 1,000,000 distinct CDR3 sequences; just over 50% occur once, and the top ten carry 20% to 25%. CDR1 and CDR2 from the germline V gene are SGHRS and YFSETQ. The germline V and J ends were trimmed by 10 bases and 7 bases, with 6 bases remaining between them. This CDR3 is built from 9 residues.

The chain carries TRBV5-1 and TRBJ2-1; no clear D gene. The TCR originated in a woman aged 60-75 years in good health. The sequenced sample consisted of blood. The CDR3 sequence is CALINEQFF. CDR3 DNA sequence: TGCGCCCTTATAAATGAGCAGTTCTTC.